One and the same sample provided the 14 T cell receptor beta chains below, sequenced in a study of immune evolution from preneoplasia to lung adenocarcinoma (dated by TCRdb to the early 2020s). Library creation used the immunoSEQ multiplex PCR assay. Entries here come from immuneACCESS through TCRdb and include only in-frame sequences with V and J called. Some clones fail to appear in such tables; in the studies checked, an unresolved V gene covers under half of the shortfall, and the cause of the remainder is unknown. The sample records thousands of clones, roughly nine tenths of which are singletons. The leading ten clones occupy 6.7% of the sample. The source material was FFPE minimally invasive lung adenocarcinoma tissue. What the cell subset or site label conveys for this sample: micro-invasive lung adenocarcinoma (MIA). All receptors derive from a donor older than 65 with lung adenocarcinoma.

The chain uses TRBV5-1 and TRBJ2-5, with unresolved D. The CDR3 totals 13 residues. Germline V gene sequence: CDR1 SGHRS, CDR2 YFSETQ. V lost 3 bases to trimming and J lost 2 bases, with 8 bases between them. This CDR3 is CASSWKMQETQYF. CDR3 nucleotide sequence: TGCGCCAGCAGCTGGAAGATGCAAGAGACCCAGTACTTC.

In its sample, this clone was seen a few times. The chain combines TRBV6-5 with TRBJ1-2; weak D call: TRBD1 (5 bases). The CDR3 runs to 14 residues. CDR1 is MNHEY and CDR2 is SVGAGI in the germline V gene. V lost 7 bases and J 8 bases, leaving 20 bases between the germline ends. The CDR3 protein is CASTSGNPRGGYTF. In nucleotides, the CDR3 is TGTGCCAGCACTTCAGGGAACCCTCGTGGGGGCTACACCTTC.

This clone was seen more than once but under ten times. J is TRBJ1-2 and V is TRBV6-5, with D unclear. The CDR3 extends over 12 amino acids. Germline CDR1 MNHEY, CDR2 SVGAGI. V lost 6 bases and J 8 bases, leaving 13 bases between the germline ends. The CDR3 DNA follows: TGTGCCAGCAGATTTCGAACGGGGGGCTACACCTTC. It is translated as CASRFRTGGYTF.

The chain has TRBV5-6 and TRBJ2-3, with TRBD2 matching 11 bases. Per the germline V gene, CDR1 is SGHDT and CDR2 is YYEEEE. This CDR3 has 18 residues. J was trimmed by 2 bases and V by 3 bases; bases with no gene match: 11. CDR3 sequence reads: CASSSLGTSGDFTDTQYF. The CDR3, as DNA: TGTGCCAGCAGCTCGCTAGGGACTAGCGGAGACTTCACAGATACGCAGTATTTT.

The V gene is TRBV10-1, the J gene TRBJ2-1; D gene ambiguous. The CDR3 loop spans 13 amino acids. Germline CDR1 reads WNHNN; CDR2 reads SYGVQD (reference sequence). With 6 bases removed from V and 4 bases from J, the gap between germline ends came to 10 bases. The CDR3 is CASSASRYNEQFF. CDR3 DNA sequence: TGCGCCAGCAGCGCAAGCCGGTACAATGAGCAGTTCTTC.

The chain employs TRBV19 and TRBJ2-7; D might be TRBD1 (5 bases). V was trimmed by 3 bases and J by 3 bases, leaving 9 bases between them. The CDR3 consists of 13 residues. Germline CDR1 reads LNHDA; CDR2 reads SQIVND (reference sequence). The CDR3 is CASSITTDYEQYF. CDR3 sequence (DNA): TGTGCCAGTAGTATCACGACAGACTACGAGCAGTACTTC.

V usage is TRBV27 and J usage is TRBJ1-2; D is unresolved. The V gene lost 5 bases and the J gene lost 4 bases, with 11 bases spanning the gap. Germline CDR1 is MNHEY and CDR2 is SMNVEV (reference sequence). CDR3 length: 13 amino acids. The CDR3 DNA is TGTGCCAGCAGTCTAGGGAATTCCTATGGCTACACCTTC. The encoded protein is CASSLGNSYGYTF.

DNA for the CDR3: TGTGCCAGCATCTCAAAAGGAAGCGGATACAATGAGCAGTTCTTC. Its translation: CASISKGSGYNEQFF. The chain has TRBV7-9 and TRBJ2-1; possibly TRBD2 for D (5 bases). The CDR3 sequence is 15 residues long. The V end lost 7 bases, the J end lost 4 bases, and 17 bases lay between the germline ends. Germline loops: CDR1 SEHNR, CDR2 FQNEAQ (reference sequence).

The CDR3 reads CASSQEAFRETQYF. The CDR3 DNA follows: TGCGCCAGCAGCCAAGAGGCCTTCCGGGAGACCCAGTACTTC. This chain links TRBV4-3 with TRBJ2-5; D remains ambiguous. CDR3 length: 14 amino acids. The V end was cut by 0 bases, the J end by 5 bases, with 10 bases between. Per germline, CDR1 LGHNA and CDR2 YSLEER.

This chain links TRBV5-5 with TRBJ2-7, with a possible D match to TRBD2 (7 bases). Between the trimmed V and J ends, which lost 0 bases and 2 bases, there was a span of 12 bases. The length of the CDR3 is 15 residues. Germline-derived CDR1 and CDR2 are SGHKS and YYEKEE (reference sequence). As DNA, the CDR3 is TGTGCCAGCAGCTTGGTAGGGGGAGGGCCCTACGAGCAGTACTTC. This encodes CASSLVGGGPYEQYF. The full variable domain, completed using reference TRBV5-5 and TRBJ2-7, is DAGVTQSPTHLIKTRGQQVTLRCSPISGHKSVSWYQQVLGQGPQFIFQYYEKEERGRGNFPDRFSARQFPNYSSELNVNALLLGDSALYLCASSLVGGGPYEQYFGPGTRLTVT.

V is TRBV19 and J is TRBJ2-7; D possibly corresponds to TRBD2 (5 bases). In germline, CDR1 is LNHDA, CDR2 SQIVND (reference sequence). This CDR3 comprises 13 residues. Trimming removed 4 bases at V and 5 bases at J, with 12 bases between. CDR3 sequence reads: CASSNAEGNEQYF. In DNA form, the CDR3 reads TGTGCCAGTAGTAACGCAGAGGGCAACGAGCAGTACTTC.

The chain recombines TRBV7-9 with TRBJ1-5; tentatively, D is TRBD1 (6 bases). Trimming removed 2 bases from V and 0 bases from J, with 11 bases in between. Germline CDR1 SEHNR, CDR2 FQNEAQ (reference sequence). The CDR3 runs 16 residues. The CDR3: CASSLSLGGSNQPQHF. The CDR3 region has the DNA TGTGCCAGCAGCTTAAGCTTAGGGGGTAGCAATCAGCCCCAGCATTTT.

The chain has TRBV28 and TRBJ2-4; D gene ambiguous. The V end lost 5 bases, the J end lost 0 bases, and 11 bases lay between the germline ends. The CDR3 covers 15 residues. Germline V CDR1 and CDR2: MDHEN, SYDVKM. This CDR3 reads CASSHFPLAKNIQYF. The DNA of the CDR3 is TGTGCCAGCAGTCATTTTCCCTTAGCCAAAAACATTCAGTACTTC.

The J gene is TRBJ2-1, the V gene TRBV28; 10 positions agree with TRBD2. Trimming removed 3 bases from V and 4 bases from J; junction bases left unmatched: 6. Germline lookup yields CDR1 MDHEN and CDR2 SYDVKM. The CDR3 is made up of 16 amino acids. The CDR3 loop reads CASSLSEREGYNEQFF. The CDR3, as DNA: TGTGCCAGCAGTTTGAGTGAGCGGGAGGGGTACAATGAGCAGTTCTTC.